This entry describes one T cell receptor beta chain. Its cognate antigen is unknown. Germline-derived CDR1 and CDR2 are SGHDT and YYEEEE. Trimming shortened V by 1 base and J by 6 bases, and 11 bases separated the two germline ends. CDR3 length: 13 residues. This entry belongs to a study of shared clonotypes between healthy human individuals. Study results and caveats: About 5% was the fraction of naive CD4 clonotypes found shared across four donors. Sequencing depth was predicted to influence how clonotypes are shared among donors. Despite large depth, sorted-subset datasets appeared incompletely sequenced.

The authors loaded around 190 ng DNA, 30,000 to 35,000 T cell genomes, into sorted-subset replicate PCRs. Assay used: immunoSEQ multiplex PCR; TCRdb lists only in-frame clones, some missing. The repertoire consists of 2 million to 2.5 million clones, with 80% to 95% occurring once and the leading ten covering roughly 0.34%. The TCR originated in a man aged 18-30 years in good health. Some clones in this sample may be carry-over from other donors' samples. This sequence joins TRBV5-6 and TRBJ2-7; D remains ambiguous. The sample comprised naive CD4+ T cells from PBMCs. The subset: CD45RA+ positively selected. CDR3 loop: CASSLRETFEQYF. The CDR3 DNA reads TGTGCCAGCAGCTTGAGGGAAACCTTCGAGCAGTACTTC.